Sequencing of this T cell receptor (beta chain) was carried out in a study of tumor-infiltrating lymphocytes in primary liver carcinoma. As for the study in general: Staging of the tumors gave T1-T3 N0M0, with widths of roughly 4.2 to 11 cm.

The input was 500 ng total RNA; TCR beta cDNA was made from it with a constant-region primer. What produced the TCR beta libraries was three nested multiplex PCR rounds using slightly modified ARM-PCR. The first two PCR rounds, around 11 cycles each, used TRBV1-TRBV30 forward primers and a C-beta reverse primer. MiXCR was run by TCRdb on the multiplex PCR reads, yielding one entry per CDR3 protein. The data show 95,000 to 100,000 distinct CDR3 sequences, with approximately 70% seen just once and approximately 12% held by the top ten. Remarks on this clonotype: One junction end does not reproduce the germline sequence, and a read error may be involved.

Germline lookup yields CDR1 MGHRA and CDR2 YSYEKL. This CDR3 is 15 amino acids long. From 20-30 mg of unsorted bulk tissue, DNA and RNA were co-extracted together. The gene calls are TRBV4-1 and TRBJ1-1; D is unclear. This clonotype was sampled from a woman aged 60-75 years with primary liver carcinoma and hepatitis B virus infection. The sequencing sample was made of liver tumor tissue from sampling region 2. Subset denoted: tumor region T2, inferior pole. The CDR3 DNA follows: TGCACCAGCAGCCAAGAATATAGCGGGAGGACTGAAGCTTTCTTT. Residues: CTSSQEYSGRTEAFF.